A single sample gave rise to the 12 T cell receptor beta chains below, sequenced in a study of cytomegalovirus exposure and HLA in healthy donors. PCR used 60 Vbeta primers and 13 Jbeta primers. Some clones are missing from TCRdb's copy, which holds only in-frame ones; the method was immunoSEQ multiplex PCR. The data show approximately 190,000 clones, 65% to 85% seen once. Sequencing was performed on PBMCs. The receptors come from a man aged 50-59 years in good health and CMV-seronegative.

The V call is TRBV13, the J call TRBJ2-3; 12 bases map to TRBD2. Looked up from germline, CDR1 is PRHDT and CDR2 is FYEKMQ (reference sequence). With 6 bases clipped from V and 2 bases from J, the junction kept 6 bases outside the gene matches. This CDR3 is 16 amino acids long. The CDR3 reads CASSFPSGGATDTQYF. The CDR3 DNA is TGTGCCAGCAGTTTTCCTAGCGGGGGGGCCACAGATACGCAGTATTTT.

V gene TRBV5-1 combines with J gene TRBJ2-5, with 10 bases aligning to TRBD1. CDR1 and CDR2 (germline): SGHRS, YFSETQ. This CDR3 region has 14 residues. Unmatched junction bases numbered 4, after V lost 4 bases and J lost 4 bases. The CDR3 protein is CASSPWTGGETQYF. In DNA, the CDR3 is TGCGCCAGCAGCCCATGGACAGGGGGAGAGACCCAGTACTTC.

This chain uses TRBV18 with TRBJ2-1; 9 positions match TRBD1. This CDR3 region has 17 residues. J gave up 0 bases and V 4 bases, and 7 bases lay outside the gene matches. The V gene's germline CDR1 is KGHSH and CDR2 LQKENI. The CDR3 nucleotides are TGTGCCAGCTCACTTACCGGGACAGGGTACTCCTACAATGAGCAGTTCTTC. Protein: CASSLTGTGYSYNEQFF.

The V gene is TRBV10-3, the J gene TRBJ1-2; 7 bases are shared with TRBD1. J was trimmed by 8 bases and V by 2 bases; bases with no gene match: 11. This CDR3 region has 15 residues. Germline V gene data show CDR1 as ENHRY and CDR2 as SYGVKD. In nucleotides, the CDR3 is TGTGCCATCAGTGAGCCCAGAACAGGGGCGGGGGGCTACACCTTC. The encoded protein is CAISEPRTGAGGYTF.

The chain combines TRBV7-6 with TRBJ2-1; 7 bases line up with TRBD2. V shed 5 bases, J shed 7 bases, and the junction held 14 bases outside the gene matches. The germline gives CDR1 SGHVS, CDR2 FNYEAQ. The CDR3 spans 16 residues. This chain's CDR3 is CASSPERGRLGNEQFF. DNA of the CDR3: TGTGCCAGCAGCCCTGAGCGGGGACGACTAGGTAATGAGCAGTTCTTC.

The V call is TRBV7-9, the J call TRBJ2-7, with unresolved D. Per germline, CDR1 SEHNR and CDR2 FQNEAQ (reference sequence). The V gene lost 5 bases and the J gene lost 7 bases, with 15 bases spanning the gap. CDR3 size: 13 residues. The CDR3 nucleotides are TGTGCCAGCAGCCCCCCCACGGGTGGAGAGCAGTACTTC. Encoded protein: CASSPPTGGEQYF.

V gene TRBV5-5 combines with J gene TRBJ1-1; D is possibly TRBD1 (5 bases). The CDR3 loop spans 13 amino acids. Per the germline V gene, CDR1 is SGHKS and CDR2 is YYEKEE (reference sequence). V was cut by 5 bases and J by 4 bases, with 12 bases left in between. The CDR3 spells CASSWSGGTEAFF. CDR3 nucleotide sequence: TGTGCCAGCAGTTGGTCGGGGGGCACTGAAGCTTTCTTT.

V is TRBV5-1 and J is TRBJ1-1, with unresolved D. Trimming took 4 bases from V and 1 from J, leaving 8 bases between them. The germline V gene has CDR1 SGHRS and CDR2 YFSETQ. The CDR3 spans 13 residues. CDR3 loop: CASSLTQNTEAFF. The CDR3 region has the DNA TGCGCCAGCAGCCTTACACAGAACACTGAAGCTTTCTTT.

The chain uses TRBV4-1 and TRBJ1-1, with D uncertain. This CDR3 has 15 residues. V lost 4 bases and J 0 bases, leaving 12 bases between the germline ends. The germline V gene encodes CDR1 MGHRA and CDR2 YSYEKL. CDR3 sequence: CASSLPSGMNTEAFF. CDR3 nucleotide sequence: TGCGCCAGCAGCCTCCCGAGCGGAATGAACACTGAAGCTTTCTTT.

The chain employs TRBV7-3 and TRBJ2-5, with 7 bases aligning to TRBD2. V lost 0 bases and J lost 5; bases outside the gene matches: 9. The germline gives CDR1 SGHTA, CDR2 FQGTGA. This CDR3 is 16 amino acids long. For the CDR3, the DNA is TGTGCCAGCAGCTTAACGGGGAGGGGAGGCGAGGAGACCCAGTACTTC. It codes for CASSLTGRGGEETQYF. The variable domain in full, completed from reference TRBV7-3 and TRBJ2-5, reads GAGVSQTPSNKVTEKGKYVELRCDPISGHTALYWYRQSLGQGPEFLIYFQGTGAADDSGLPNDRFFAVRPEGSVSTLKIQRTERGDSAVYLCASSLTGRGGEETQYFGPGTRLLVL.

The gene calls are TRBV5-4 and TRBJ2-3; 9 nucleotides align to TRBD1. The CDR3 has 14 amino acids. After removal of 2 bases from V and 4 bases from J, the junction contained 2 bases not matched to a gene. The germline V gene has CDR1 SGHNT and CDR2 YYREEE (reference sequence). In DNA, the CDR3 is TGTGCCAGCAGCTTACGGACAGGGGCAGATACGCAGTATTTT. Its protein is CASSLRTGADTQYF.

The count of this clone is one. The chain carries TRBV19 and TRBJ2-7; TRBD2 might be the D (5 bases). The CDR3 totals 17 residues. CDR1 is LNHDA and CDR2 is SQIVND in the germline V gene (reference sequence). V shed 2 bases and J shed 1 base, with 18 bases lying between them. Here the CDR3 reads CASSILDGSQTSYEQYF. As DNA, the CDR3 is TGTGCCAGTAGTATATTGGATGGGAGTCAGACTTCCTACGAGCAGTACTTC. Variable domain in full (rest from reference TRBV19 and TRBJ2-7): DGGITQSPKYLFRKEGQNVTLSCEQNLNHDAMYWYRQDPGQGLRLIYYSQIVNDFQKGDIAEGYSVSREKKESFPLTVTSAQKNPTAFYLCASSILDGSQTSYEQYFGPGTRLTVT.